The next 12 T cell receptor beta chains were all read from a single sample in a study of T cells in Graves' hyperthyroidism and ophthalmopathy. Amplified TCR beta CDR3 regions derived from RNA transcripts. During a first-round RT-PCR of the TCR CDR3, the HTBI primer set was used. TCRdb reanalysed the multiplex PCR reads using MiXCR and keeps one entry per CDR3 protein. Of hundreds of thousands of distinct CDR3 sequences in the sample, around 18% were seen once. The material sequenced was blood. Receptors originate from a man between 40 and 49 years old with Graves' hyperthyroidism.

This clonotype was counted a few times. CDR3 amino acids: CASSQDYQGNSPLHF. The CDR3 nucleotides are TGTGCCAGCAGCCAAGATTACCAGGGGAATTCACCCCTCCACTTT. J is TRBJ1-6 and V is TRBV3-1; TRBD1 might be the D (6 bases). V gave up 0 bases and J gave up 7 bases, with 10 bases separating them. The length of the CDR3 is 15 residues. Germline loops: CDR1 LGHDT, CDR2 YNNKEL (reference sequence).

The CDR3 loop is CASSGWGNEQFF. CDR3 coding DNA: TGTGCCAGTTCCGGTTGGGGCAATGAGCAGTTCTTC. The chain combines TRBV19 with TRBJ2-1, with D hard to call. Germline loops: CDR1 LNHDA, CDR2 SQIVND (reference sequence). Trimming shortened V by 8 bases and J by 6 bases, and 11 bases separated the two germline ends. The CDR3 runs 12 residues.

This clonotype was recorded a few times. J is TRBJ1-2 and V is TRBV6-1; D unclear. In germline, CDR1 is MNHNS, CDR2 SASEGT. The CDR3 has 13 amino acids. The V end lost 5 bases, the J end lost 7 bases, and 14 bases lay between the germline ends. The CDR3: CASSLIKGFGYTF. CDR3 coding DNA: TGTGCCAGCAGTCTCATAAAAGGCTTTGGCTACACCTTC.

The chain combines TRBV7-2 with TRBJ2-5; D remains unclear. The V end lost 6 bases, the J end lost 5 bases, and 7 bases lay between the germline ends. CDR3 length: 11 amino acids. Looked up from germline, CDR1 is SGHTA and CDR2 is FQGNSA. The DNA for the CDR3 is TGTGCCAGCAGATATGGTGAGACCCAGTACTTC. The encoded protein is CASRYGETQYF.

This sequence joins TRBV18 and TRBJ1-4; 11 nucleotides align to TRBD1. V was pared by 3 bases and J by 8 bases, with 8 bases of the junction left unmatched. CDR3 length: 16 residues. Germline V gives CDR1 KGHSH, CDR2 LQKENI. The CDR3 sequence is CASSPRTGGADEKLFF. The CDR3 DNA is TGTGCCAGCTCACCGCGGACAGGGGGCGCGGACGAAAAACTGTTTTTT.

V gene TRBV28 combines with J gene TRBJ2-3, with 7 bases matching TRBD2. Per germline, CDR1 MDHEN and CDR2 SYDVKM. This CDR3 comprises 16 residues. The V and J ends lost 5 bases and 4 bases, in that order; junction bases with no gene match: 12. The CDR3 region is CASSILSGAGADTQYF. The DNA for the CDR3 is TGTGCCAGCAGTATCCTAAGCGGGGCAGGTGCAGATACGCAGTATTTT.

This clonotype was recorded a few times. The V call is TRBV18, the J call TRBJ2-7; 8 positions agree with TRBD2. The V gene's germline CDR1 is KGHSH and CDR2 LQKENI. Germline trimming cut 3 bases from V and 3 bases from J; bases unmatched to any gene: 7. This CDR3 spans 15 amino acids. This chain's CDR3 is CASSPLDRGGYEQYF. In nucleotides, the CDR3 is TGTGCCAGCTCACCCCTTGACCGGGGGGGCTACGAGCAGTACTTC.

On this clonotype itself: This may be a read error, as it is one base from a much larger clone. The chain employs TRBV30 and TRBJ1-2; possibly TRBD1 for D (5 bases). In germline, CDR1 is GTSNPN, CDR2 SVGIG (reference sequence). The CDR3 runs to 13 residues. The CDR3 region has the DNA TGTGCCCGGAGTCCCTCAGGGCCCCAGGGCTACACCTTC. It encodes CARSPSGPQGYTF.

This clonotype was recorded many times. The chain carries TRBV11-2 and TRBJ2-4; D may be TRBD1 (6 bases). V lost 5 bases and J lost 3, with 17 bases in between. The CDR3 is made up of 16 amino acids. CDR1 and CDR2 (germline): SGHAT, FQNNGV. CDR3 in amino acids: CASSLRPSRGKNIQYF. The CDR3, as DNA: TGTGCCAGCAGCCTTAGGCCCTCCAGGGGCAAAAACATTCAGTACTTC.

This clonotype was seen many times. The rearrangement uses TRBV13 and TRBJ1-1, with 7 nucleotides matching TRBD1. CDR1 PRHDT and CDR2 FYEKMQ come from the germline V gene (reference sequence). This CDR3 is 16 amino acids long. V lost 2 bases to trimming and J lost 0 bases; unmatched junction nucleotides: 6. The CDR3 bases are TGTGCCAGCAGCTTAAGCAGACAGGGTATGAACACTGAAGCTTTCTTT. It codes for CASSLSRQGMNTEAFF.

This clonotype came up many times. This chain joins TRBV27 and TRBJ2-1, with TRBD2 matching over 8 bases. The CDR3 is 16 amino acids. J was trimmed by 1 base and V by 2 bases; bases with no gene match: 4. The germline gives CDR1 MNHEY, CDR2 SMNVEV (reference sequence). The CDR3 is CASSLTGGLSYNEQFF. The CDR3 DNA is TGTGCCAGCAGTTTAACGGGGGGGCTATCCTACAATGAGCAGTTCTTC.

This clonotype occurred many times. The genes are TRBV2 and TRBJ1-4; no firm D call. Germline lookup yields CDR1 SNHLY and CDR2 FYNNEI. Between the trimmed V and J ends, which lost 6 bases and 6 bases, there was a span of 11 bases. CDR3 size: 13 residues. CDR3 protein: CASRPWEDEKLFF. For the CDR3, the DNA is TGTGCCAGCAGACCCTGGGAGGATGAAAAACTGTTTTTT.